The next 17 T cell receptor beta chains were all read from a single sample in a study of T cell changes during pregnancy in multiple sclerosis. Profiled with immunoSEQ multiplex PCR; TCRdb holds only in-frame clones, not every one. The sample contains 55,000 to 65,000 clones, roughly 92% of which appear only once. The sample here was CD8+ T cells from peripheral blood mononuclear cells, taken in the third trimester of pregnancy. The receptor set was obtained from a female donor with multiple sclerosis, enrolled in a pregnancy study.

The chain joins TRBV4-1 to TRBJ2-3, with D perhaps TRBD1 (8 bases). Trimming pared 6 bases from V and 6 bases from J, leaving 25 bases between. Germline CDR1 MGHRA, CDR2 YSYEKL. This CDR3 contains 17 residues. CDR3 amino acids: CASSQSLRTGRVDTQYF. The CDR3 nucleotides are TGCGCCAGCAGTCAATCTCTAAGGACAGGGAGGGTCGATACGCAGTATTTT.

This sequence joins TRBV9 and TRBJ1-5; tentatively, D is TRBD1 (5 bases). Germline V gene data show CDR1 as SGDLS and CDR2 as YYNGEE. The CDR3 is 13 residues long. Trimming cost V 0 bases and J 8 bases, with 9 bases left between them. This CDR3 is CASSVDRRKPQHF. The CDR3 nucleotides are TGTGCCAGCAGCGTAGACAGGCGGAAGCCCCAGCATTTT.

The rearrangement uses TRBV7-9 and TRBJ1-1; D perhaps matches TRBD1 (5 bases). Germline V gives CDR1 SEHNR, CDR2 FQNEAQ (reference sequence). The CDR3 consists of 14 residues. V shed 1 base and J shed 4 bases, with 10 bases lying between them. This CDR3 is CASSLDFGGTEAFF. In DNA form, the CDR3 reads TGTGCCAGCAGCTTAGATTTCGGGGGCACTGAAGCTTTCTTT.

This chain joins TRBV27 and TRBJ1-1; possibly TRBD1 for D (5 bases). The CDR3 runs to 14 residues. Germline assignment: CDR1 MNHEY and CDR2 SMNVEV (reference sequence). V lost 5 bases and J lost 1, with 11 bases in between. The CDR3 protein is CASSVSGGNTEAFF. As DNA, the CDR3 is TGTGCCAGCAGTGTCTCCGGGGGGAACACTGAAGCTTTCTTT.

The gene calls are TRBV4-3 and TRBJ2-1, with 9 bases aligning to TRBD2. CDR3 length: 17 amino acids. Germline CDR1 is LGHNA and CDR2 is YSLEER. The trim removed 0 bases at V and 3 bases at J, leaving 6 bases unmatched. The CDR3: CASSQDREREDYNEQFF. CDR3 in DNA: TGCGCCAGCAGCCAAGATAGGGAGCGGGAGGACTACAATGAGCAGTTCTTC.

This chain links TRBV7-8 with TRBJ2-7, with D maybe TRBD2 (8 bases). The CDR3 length is 16 residues. The germline gives CDR1 SGHVS, CDR2 FQNEAQ. V was clipped by 6 bases and J by 3 bases, with 21 bases between them. This CDR3 reads CASSQGGERGLYEQYF. In DNA, the CDR3 is TGTGCCAGCAGTCAAGGGGGCGAGCGGGGGCTCTACGAGCAGTACTTC.

This rearrangement joins TRBV10-3 to TRBJ2-7, with TRBD2 matching over 8 bases. This CDR3 has 14 residues. The V segment lost 4 bases and the J segment 0 bases; nucleotides outside the gene matches: 2. CDR1 is ENHRY and CDR2 is SYGVKD in the germline V gene. The CDR3 is CAISASGSSYEQYF. The CDR3 region has the DNA TGTGCCATCAGTGCCAGCGGGAGCTCCTACGAGCAGTACTTC.

The V call is TRBV27, the J call TRBJ1-4, with D uncertain. Germline CDR1 MNHEY, CDR2 SMNVEV (reference sequence). V shed 4 bases and J shed 8 bases, with 17 bases lying between them. This CDR3 is 15 amino acids long. CDR3 sequence reads: CASSSPGPRGEKLFF. DNA of the CDR3: TGTGCCAGCAGTTCGCCGGGCCCCCGAGGGGAAAAACTGTTTTTT.

This chain links TRBV10-3 with TRBJ1-5; a weak D match, TRBD1 (5 bases). This CDR3 is 17 amino acids long. Trimming took off 2 bases at V and 0 bases at J, with 14 bases between the two ends. Looked up from germline, CDR1 is ENHRY and CDR2 is SYGVKD. CDR3 protein: CAISEGGGRYSNQPQHF. The CDR3, as DNA: TGTGCCATCAGTGAGGGGGGGGGACGTTATAGCAATCAGCCCCAGCATTTT.

The gene calls are TRBV25-1 and TRBJ2-2; a weak D match, TRBD1 (6 bases). The CDR3 runs to 15 residues. CDR1 is MGHDK, CDR2 SYGVNS, per germline. The V and J ends lost 2 bases and 6 bases respectively, with 13 bases between them. The CDR3 nucleotides are TGTGCCAGCAGTGAACACAACAGGGACGCCGGGGAGCTGTTTTTT. Its protein product is CASSEHNRDAGELFF.

The chain combines TRBV27 with TRBJ2-3, with TRBD2 matching 11 bases. The germline V gene has CDR1 MNHEY and CDR2 SMNVEV (reference sequence). CDR3 length equals 15 residues. With 6 bases clipped from V and 7 bases from J, the junction kept 9 bases outside the gene matches. The CDR3 DNA follows: TGTGCCAGCAGCCCAGTAGCGGGAGGGCCGAATACGCAGTATTTT. It is translated as CASSPVAGGPNTQYF.

The chain combines TRBV19 with TRBJ2-1; 11 nucleotides align to TRBD2. CDR3 length: 18 residues. In germline, CDR1 is LNHDA, CDR2 SQIVND (reference sequence). Trimming took 1 base from V and 2 from J; bases not matched to a gene: 7. CDR3 protein: CASSIAPPTSGAYNEQFF. CDR3 DNA sequence: TGTGCCAGTAGTATAGCCCCACCGACTAGCGGGGCCTACAATGAGCAGTTCTTC.

The chain combines TRBV18 with TRBJ1-3, with TRBD1 as a possible D gene (5 bases). V lost 6 bases and J 0 bases, leaving 15 bases between the germline ends. The germline V gene encodes CDR1 KGHSH and CDR2 LQKENI. The length of the CDR3 is 16 residues. The chain's CDR3 is CASSRTGDLSGNTIYF. Here the CDR3 DNA reads TGTGCCAGCTCTCGAACGGGGGACCTCTCTGGAAACACCATATATTTT.

The chain links TRBV7-8 to TRBJ2-7; D may be TRBD2 (5 bases). The CDR3 is made up of 14 amino acids. The V end lost 4 bases, the J end lost 5 bases, and 15 bases lay between the germline ends. The V gene's germline CDR1 is SGHVS and CDR2 FQNEAQ. The CDR3 coding sequence is TGTGCCAGCAGCTCCCAATTAATTAGCGACGAGCAGTACTTC. This codes for CASSSQLISDEQYF.

The V gene is TRBV5-1, the J gene TRBJ2-3, with TRBD2 identical over 10 bases. This CDR3 is built from 16 residues. V shed 3 bases and J 5 bases; nucleotides not matched to a gene: 9. Germline lookup yields CDR1 SGHRS and CDR2 YFSETQ. In DNA, the CDR3 is TGCGCCAGCAGCTCTTGGACTAGCGGTGATGTAGATACGCAGTATTTT. Protein sequence: CASSSWTSGDVDTQYF. Full variable domain (rest looked up from reference TRBV5-1 and TRBJ2-3): KAGVTQTPRYLIKTRGQQVTLSCSPISGHRSVSWYQQTPGQGLQFLFEYFSETQRNKGNFPGRFSGRQFSNSRSEMNVSTLELGDSALYLCASSSWTSGDVDTQYFGPGTRLTVL.

This chain connects TRBV5-5 to TRBJ2-3; 8 nucleotides match TRBD1. Germline V lookup: CDR1 SGHKS, CDR2 YYEKEE (reference sequence). Germline trimming cut 0 bases from V and 6 bases from J; bases unmatched to any gene: 3. This CDR3 region has 14 residues. CDR3 sequence reads: CASSLGQGKDTQYF. CDR3 DNA sequence: TGTGCCAGCAGCTTGGGACAGGGGAAGGATACGCAGTATTTT.

The chain is built from TRBV5-6 and TRBJ1-2; D ambiguous. The V gene lost 3 bases and the J gene lost 8 bases, with 8 bases spanning the gap. CDR3 length equals 11 residues. In germline, CDR1 is SGHDT, CDR2 YYEEEE. CDR3 sequence: CASSYGRGYTF. DNA for the CDR3: TGTGCCAGCAGCTACGGTCGCGGCTACACCTTC.